What follows are 12 T cell receptor beta chains derived from one specimen sequenced in a study of blood T cells in healthy people across ages. Sample-barcoded 5' priming and a J-beta primer mix drove a second PCR of about 6 to 12 cycles. TCRdb reprocessed the 5' RACE reads via MiXCR and lists one record per CDR3 protein. The profile shows 550,000 to 800,000 distinct CDR3 sequences, about 30% of them singletons. Sequencing was carried out using blood. These receptors were obtained from an elderly woman in good health.

At least ten counts were recorded for this clonotype. The chain employs TRBV30 and TRBJ2-3, with 7 bases matching TRBD1. From germline, CDR1 is GTSNPN and CDR2 SVGIG (reference sequence). The V gene end was trimmed by 1 base and the J gene end by 2 bases; junction bases not matched to a gene: 6. The CDR3 length is 15 residues. The CDR3 DNA sequence: TGTGCCTGGAGTGGACAGGGTCAAGACACAGATACGCAGTATTTT. Its protein is CAWSGQGQDTDTQYF.

The V call is TRBV12-3 or TRBV12-4, the J call TRBJ1-1, with D unresolved. V was pared by 3 bases and J by 5 bases, with 19 bases between. The CDR3 consists of 16 residues. CDR3 coding DNA: TGTGCCAGCAGTTTTATAAGTAGGGTAGGGAGGACTGAAGCTTTCTTT. Translated, it gives CASSFISRVGRTEAFF.

This clonotype was seen many times. V usage is TRBV9 and J usage is TRBJ2-7; D perhaps matches TRBD1 (6 bases). CDR1 SGDLS and CDR2 YYNGEE come from the germline V gene. V lost 3 bases to trimming and J lost 9 bases, with 13 bases between them. This CDR3 contains 12 residues. CDR3 region: CASSAETGRQYF. DNA of the CDR3: TGTGCCAGCAGCGCCGAAACAGGGCGGCAGTACTTC.

This clonotype came up many times. V gene TRBV2 combines with J gene TRBJ2-6; TRBD1 might be the D (6 bases). The V gene's germline CDR1 is SNHLY and CDR2 FYNNEI. V gave up 4 bases and J gave up 9 bases, with 16 bases separating them. The CDR3 runs 15 residues. CDR3 DNA sequence: TGTGCCAGCAGTGTCGACAGGTCCCCATACAACGTCCTGACTTTC. This sequence encodes CASSVDRSPYNVLTF. The full variable domain, with the rest looked up from reference TRBV2 and TRBJ2-6, is EPEVTQTPSHQVTQMGQEVILRCVPISNHLYFYWYRQILGQKVEFLVSFYNNEISEKSEIFDDQFSVERPDGSNFTLKIRSTKLEDSAMYFCASSVDRSPYNVLTFGAGSRLTVL.

This clonotype was counted only a few times. This chain connects TRBV15 to TRBJ1-5; 7 bases agree with TRBD1. The length of the CDR3 is 17 residues. CDR1 LNHNV and CDR2 YYDKDF come from the germline V gene (reference sequence). Losses at the gene ends were 5 bases for V and 6 bases for J; bases not matched to a gene: 16. The CDR3 region is CATSVPGGDRSRQPQHF. As DNA, the CDR3 is TGTGCCACCAGCGTCCCAGGGGGAGACAGGAGTCGTCAGCCCCAGCATTTT.

Turning to this clonotype: Possible read error: a much larger clone is one base away. This rearrangement joins TRBV6-2 or TRBV6-3 to TRBJ2-1; unclear D gene. The CDR3 is made up of 16 amino acids. In germline, CDR1 is MNHEY, CDR2 SVGEGT. The CDR3 coding sequence is TGTACCAGCAGCCACCCCTCTCCCGCCTCCTACAATGAGCAGTTCTTC. It encodes CTSSHPSPASYNEQFF.

The V call is TRBV4-1, the J call TRBJ1-1; TRBD1 is a possible D gene (5 bases). CDR3 size: 16 residues. Trimming cost V 4 bases and J 1 base, with 16 bases left between them. Germline assignment: CDR1 MGHRA and CDR2 YSYEKL. Written as DNA, the CDR3 is TGCGCCAGCAGCCCGGGGGGGGGGAGCGCGAACACTGAAGCTTTCTTT. Its translation is CASSPGGGSANTEAFF.

The sample holds many counts of this clonotype. The V and J genes are TRBV3-1 and TRBJ1-1; D uncertain. The CDR3 runs to 13 residues. Germline V gene sequence: CDR1 LGHDT, CDR2 YNNKEL (reference sequence). With 2 bases removed from V and 7 bases from J, the gap between germline ends came to 11 bases. CDR3 protein: CASSQPPSGEAFF. Written as DNA, the CDR3 is TGTGCCAGCAGCCAACCACCCTCGGGTGAAGCTTTCTTT.

Of note for this clonotype: The junction differs from germline at one of its ends, possibly a read error. V gene TRBV12-3 or TRBV12-4 combines with J gene TRBJ2-7, with D perhaps being TRBD1 or TRBD2 (6 bases each). The DNA end is more similar to TRBJ2-5, so the J call may be wrong. CDR3 size: 13 residues. The CDR3 nucleotides read TGTGCCGGCAGTTTATGGGGGGCGGAGACCCAGTACTTC. Its protein is CAGSLWGAETQYF.

This clonotype was detected many times. CDR3 region: CSASLLGLTGGQFF. The CDR3 region has the DNA TGCAGTGCTAGTCTACTCGGACTAACCGGAGGGCAGTTCTTC. The chain links TRBV20-1 to TRBJ2-1; tentative D call: TRBD2 (6 bases). The ends were cut back, 3 bases at V and 12 bases at J, with 21 bases in the middle. This CDR3 is built from 14 residues. The germline V gene has CDR1 DFQATT and CDR2 SNEGSKA (reference sequence).

This clonotype was counted at least ten times. The genes are TRBV7-2 and TRBJ2-5; the D gene is possibly TRBD2 (6 bases). CDR1 is SGHTA, CDR2 FQGNSA, per germline. Trimming removed 5 bases from V and 9 bases from J, with 19 bases in between. The CDR3 runs 14 residues. The chain's CDR3 is CASSPGGTRRAQYF. The CDR3 DNA reads as TGTGCCAGCAGCCCTGGGGGGACCCGCCGGGCCCAGTACTTC.

The gene calls are TRBV4-3 and TRBJ2-3; TRBD2 might be the D (6 bases). This CDR3 spans 17 amino acids. The V and J ends lost 3 bases and 6 bases respectively, with 22 bases between them. Germline CDR1 and CDR2: LGHNA and YSLEER. The CDR3 DNA sequence: TGCGCCAGCAGCCAGAACCCGGGACTCAGGGCAGGGGATACGCAGTATTTT. It is translated as CASSQNPGLRAGDTQYF.